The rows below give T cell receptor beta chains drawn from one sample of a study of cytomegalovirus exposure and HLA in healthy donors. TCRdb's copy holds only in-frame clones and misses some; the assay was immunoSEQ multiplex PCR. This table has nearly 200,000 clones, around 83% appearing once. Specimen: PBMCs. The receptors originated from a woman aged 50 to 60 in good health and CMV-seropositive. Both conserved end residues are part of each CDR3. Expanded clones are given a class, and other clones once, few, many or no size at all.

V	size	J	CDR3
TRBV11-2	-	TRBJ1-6	CASSTRTEINSPLHF
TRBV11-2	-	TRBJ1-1	CASSLREGAEAFF
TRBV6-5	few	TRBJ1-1	CASSYSEGVTEAFF
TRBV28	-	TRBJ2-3	CASKRGTGVDTQYF
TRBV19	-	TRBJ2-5	CASSMPSGTSTQYF
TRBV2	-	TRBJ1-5	CASSVTGMGQPQHF
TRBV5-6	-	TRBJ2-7	CASSLVDRLSYEQYF
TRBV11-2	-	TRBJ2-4	CASSPPGLAKNSQYF
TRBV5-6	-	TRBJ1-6	CASSSRYNSPLHF
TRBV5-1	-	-	CASSPRGAPYEQYF
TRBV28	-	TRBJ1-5	CASSLGREGSGNQPQHF
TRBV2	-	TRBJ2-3	CASSNTAGGRIDTQYF
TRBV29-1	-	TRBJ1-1	CSVVELTGIAFF
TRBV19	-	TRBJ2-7	CASSSRVAYEQYF
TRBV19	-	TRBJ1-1	CASSGQGAAEAFF
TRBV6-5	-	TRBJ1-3	CATAGGPSGNTIYF
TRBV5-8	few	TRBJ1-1	CASSRTASKAFF
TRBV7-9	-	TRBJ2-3	CASTPGGTADTQYF
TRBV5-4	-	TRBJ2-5	CASSLDRGETQYF
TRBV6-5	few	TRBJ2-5	CASSPFHGETQYF
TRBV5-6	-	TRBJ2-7	CASSLDRGNEQYF
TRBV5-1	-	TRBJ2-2	CASSFGHENTGELFF
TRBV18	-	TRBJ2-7	CASSPGTGSSYEQYF
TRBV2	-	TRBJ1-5	CASSDGRNSNQPQHF
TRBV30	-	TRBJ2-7	CACQDISSYEQYF
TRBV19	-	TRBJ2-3	CASSISGTGISWNLDTQYF
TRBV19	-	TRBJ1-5	CASSITSGNQPQHF
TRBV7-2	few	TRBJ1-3	CASSTHLGNTIYF
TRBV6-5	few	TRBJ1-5	CASSLNRENQPQHF
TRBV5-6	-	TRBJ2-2	CASSLSSGELFF
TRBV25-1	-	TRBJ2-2	CASSGGADGTGELFF
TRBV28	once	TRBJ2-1	CASIGAGREQFF
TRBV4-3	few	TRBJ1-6	CASSQEDRVGSPLHF
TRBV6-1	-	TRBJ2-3	CASSETAGQFLDTQYF
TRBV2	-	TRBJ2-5	CASSATSGALETQYF
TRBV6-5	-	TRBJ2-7	CASSRLGTSPAQYF
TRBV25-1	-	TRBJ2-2	CASSVGGMTGELFF
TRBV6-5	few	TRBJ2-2	CASGLQGSGTGELFF
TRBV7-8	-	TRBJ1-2	CASSIGRDRAIVGYTF
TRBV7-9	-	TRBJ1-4	CASSLRTGEKLFF